Each of the 14 T cell receptor beta chains below was sequenced from the same sample in a study of beta chain features in type 1 diabetes. Expressed TCRB transcripts were sequenced, since all the RNA that had been isolated was reverse transcribed. This table comes from immunoSEQ multiplex PCR, and its TCRdb copy is limited to in-frame clones, with some not included. The sample shows about 290,000 clones, about 8.5% of them seen only once. Material: central memory CD4+ T cells from blood. These receptors originate from a woman between 18 and 29 years old in good health.

The CDR3 loop reads CASSYSAGEEKTQYF. In DNA form, the CDR3 reads TGTGCCAGCAGTTACTCGGCAGGGGAGGAAAAGACCCAGTACTTC. The chain is built from TRBV6-5 and TRBJ2-5, with D perhaps assigned TRBD1 or TRBD2 (6 bases each). Germline V gene data show CDR1 as MNHEY and CDR2 as SVGAGI. The CDR3 runs to 15 residues. The V and J ends lost 0 bases and 6 bases respectively, with 14 bases between them.

The J gene is TRBJ2-1, the V gene TRBV7-9, with 9 bases aligning to TRBD1. In germline, CDR1 is SEHNR, CDR2 FQNEAQ (reference sequence). The CDR3 has 16 amino acids. After removal of 3 bases from V and 9 bases from J, the junction contained 12 bases not matched to a gene. The CDR3 bases are TGTGCCAGCAGCTTGGCCGGGACAGGGCCGGGGGGTGAGCAGTTCTTC. Encoded protein: CASSLAGTGPGGEQFF.

V usage is TRBV6-6 and J usage is TRBJ2-1, with unresolved D. The ends were cut back, 4 bases at V and 4 bases at J, with 11 bases in the middle. Looked up from germline, CDR1 is MNHNY and CDR2 is SVGAGI (reference sequence). The CDR3 loop spans 14 amino acids. Written as DNA, the CDR3 is TGTGCCAGCAGTTCCTTATCTCTATACAATGAGCAGTTCTTC. Residues: CASSSLSLYNEQFF.

This clone has just a few counts. The chain joins TRBV7-9 to TRBJ2-3; D is undetermined. Trimming removed 2 bases at V and 6 bases at J, with 3 bases between. Germline V CDR1 and CDR2: SEHNR, FQNEAQ (reference sequence). CDR3 length: 11 amino acids. The CDR3 sequence is CASSLIDTQYF. CDR3 nucleotide sequence: TGTGCCAGCAGCTTAATTGATACGCAGTATTTT.

This clone turned up a few times. J is TRBJ2-5 and V is TRBV2, with 8 bases aligning to TRBD1. Germline V gives CDR1 SNHLY, CDR2 FYNNEI. The CDR3 spans 15 residues. With 6 bases clipped from V and 1 base from J, the junction kept 7 bases outside the gene matches. The CDR3 reads CASSPWTGRQETQYF. DNA of the CDR3: TGTGCCAGCAGCCCGTGGACAGGGCGCCAAGAGACCCAGTACTTC.

This clone has a handful of counts. This rearrangement joins TRBV27 to TRBJ2-3; D gene ambiguous. CDR1 MNHEY and CDR2 SMNVEV come from the germline V gene (reference sequence). The CDR3 consists of 14 residues. V lost 7 bases to trimming and J lost 1 base, with 12 bases between them. In DNA, the CDR3 is TGTGCCAGCACCCGAAGGTCTGGCACAGATACGCAGTATTTT. Translation: CASTRRSGTDTQYF.

The J gene is TRBJ2-2, the V gene TRBV7-9; 8 positions match TRBD1. With V trimmed by 2 bases and J by 4 bases, 0 bases remained unmatched. The CDR3 is 14 amino acids. CDR1 SEHNR and CDR2 FQNEAQ come from the germline V gene (reference sequence). The CDR3 nucleotides are TGTGCCAGCAGCTTAACAGGGGGCACCGGGGAGCTGTTTTTT. It is translated as CASSLTGGTGELFF.

This clone was seen more than once but under ten times. The CDR3, as DNA: TGTGCCAGCAGTGAGAACAGGGGGAGGTATGGCTACACCTTC. It encodes CASSENRGRYGYTF. The genes are TRBV2 and TRBJ1-2; 8 nucleotides agree with TRBD1. Germline CDR1 reads SNHLY; CDR2 reads FYNNEI. This CDR3 has 14 residues. The V gene end was trimmed by 3 bases and the J gene end by 5 bases; junction bases not matched to a gene: 5.

The V and J genes are TRBV28 and TRBJ1-2; D is unclear. Germline loops: CDR1 MDHEN, CDR2 SYDVKM. V was pared by 4 bases and J by 4 bases, with 10 bases between. The CDR3 has 13 residues. The CDR3 nucleotides read TGTGCCAGCAGTTCGGAAAGACTCTATGGCTACACCTTC. This codes for CASSSERLYGYTF.

This clone was counted a few times. V gene TRBV2 combines with J gene TRBJ1-4, with a tentative D call TRBD1 (5 bases). Germline V gives CDR1 SNHLY, CDR2 FYNNEI. The CDR3 is made up of 12 amino acids. Trimming left V 4 bases short and J 11 bases short, with 11 bases between. CDR3 sequence: CASSAETDKLFF. CDR3 DNA: TGTGCCAGCAGTGCCGAGACAGACAAACTGTTTTTT.

This clone was detected a few times. CDR3 bases: TGTGCCAGCAGCCGACCAGGGATCTACGAGCAGTACGTC. Translating it yields CASSRPGIYEQYV. The genes are TRBV11-2 and TRBJ2-7; D possibly corresponds to TRBD1 (5 bases). Germline assignment: CDR1 SGHAT and CDR2 FQNNGV. The CDR3 length is 13 residues. V shed 5 bases and J shed 3 bases, with 11 bases lying between them.

The rearrangement links TRBV6-5 to TRBJ2-3, with 9 bases lining up with TRBD2. Germline CDR1 MNHEY, CDR2 SVGAGI. Trimming removed 10 bases from V and 5 bases from J; junction bases left unmatched: 7. The CDR3 covers 13 residues. The CDR3 protein is CAIRSGGQDTQYF. In DNA form, the CDR3 reads TGTGCCATCAGAAGCGGGGGGCAAGATACGCAGTATTTT.

This clone was seen a handful of times. This chain uses TRBV27 with TRBJ1-5; the match to TRBD1 covers 7 bases. The germline V gene has CDR1 MNHEY and CDR2 SMNVEV (reference sequence). V dropped 1 base and J dropped 3; count of bases not matched to a gene: 3. The CDR3 is 15 amino acids. The CDR3 DNA is TGTGCCAGCAGTTTATACAGGGGCGACAATCAGCCCCAGCATTTT. Translation: CASSLYRGDNQPQHF.

This clone was seen ten or more times. The J gene is TRBJ2-3, the V gene TRBV11-2; maybe TRBD1 (5 bases). The CDR3 extends over 16 amino acids. Trimming took off 3 bases at V and 1 base at J, with 14 bases between the two ends. The germline V gene has CDR1 SGHAT and CDR2 FQNNGV. CDR3 bases: TGTGCCAGCAGCTTCTCGCTGGGGCTCGGCACAGATACGCAGTATTTT. It yields the protein CASSFSLGLGTDTQYF.